A selection of T cell receptor beta chains follows, all from one sample in a study of tumor-infiltrating lymphocytes in primary liver carcinoma. TCRdb passed the multiplex PCR reads through MiXCR, listing each CDR3 protein once. Here the sample spans approximately 330,000 distinct CDR3 sequences, around three fifths being singletons. Material: peripheral blood. These receptors came from a man between 40 and 49 years old with primary liver carcinoma and hepatitis B virus infection. CDR3s include the opening cysteine and the closing phenylalanine or tryptophan. The D gene is left open where the match is weak. Where a row states a size, it is once, few, many or the class of an expanded clone; other rows omit it.

abundance	j_gene	len	d_gene	v_gene	CDR3nt	CDR3aa
many	TRBJ1-2	11	NA	TRBV29-1	TGCAGCGTTCCTGCGTCATATGGCTACACCTTC	CSVPASYGYTF
many	TRBJ1-6	15	TRBD1	TRBV4-3	TGCGCCAGCAGCCCTGCAGCAGGGGGCGATTCACCCCTCCACTTT	CASSPAAGGDSPLHF
NA	TRBJ2-5	13	NA	TRBV6-1	TGTGCCGGCACACCCGGACTTTCAGAGGCCCAGTACTTC	CAGTPGLSEAQYF
few	TRBJ1-5	20	TRBD1	TRBV24-1	TGTGCCACCAGTGATTTAGGGTTTCGACAGGGGGCGTTGAGCAATCAGCCCCAGCATTTT	CATSDLGFRQGALSNQPQHF
NA	TRBJ2-1	15	TRBD2	TRBV11-2	TGTGCCAGCAGCTTCGGAACGGGAGGGCCGAATGAGCAACTCTTC	CASSFGTGGPNEQLF
NA	TRBJ2-2	13	NA	TRBV6-1	TGTGCCACCCCGGGACCCTACACCGGGGAGCTGTTTTTT	CATPGPYTGELFF
NA	TRBJ2-5	14	TRBD2	TRBV11-2	TGTGCCAGCAGCGGGGAGGCGGGAGGAGAGACCCAGTACTTC	CASSGEAGGETQYF
NA	TRBJ2-7	15	NA	TRBV6-5	TGTGCCAGCAGTTACTCGTGGGAGGCGGGATACGAGCAGTACTTC	CASSYSWEAGYEQYF
once	TRBJ2-7	14	TRBD1	TRBV11-2	TGTGCCAGTAGCCGGACAGGGGGCTCCAACGAGCAGTACTTC	CASSRTGGSNEQYF
few	TRBJ1-6	14	NA	TRBV6-1	TGTGCCAGCAGTGAAGCAGGGAGTAGCTCACCCCTCCACTTT	CASSEAGSSSPLHF
NA	TRBJ1-1	14	NA	TRBV11-2	TGTGTCAGCAGCTCTTGTCGCAGAAACACTGAAGCTTTCTTT	CVSSSCRRNTEAFF
NA	TRBJ2-1	14	NA	TRBV13	TGTGCCAGCAGCTTAGCGGGGGAGCACAATGAGCAGTTCTTT	CASSLAGEHNEQFF
NA	TRBJ2-5	14	NA	TRBV12-3/TRBV12-4	TGTGCCAGCAGTTTAGGGCAGGTCGGAGAGGCCCAGTGCTTC	CASSLGQVGEAQCF
few	TRBJ2-7	12	NA	TRBV6-2/TRBV6-3	TGTGCCAGCAGTTTAAATAAGGGGGAGCAGTGCTTC	CASSLNKGEQCF
NA	TRBJ2-7	13	NA	TRBV10-2	TGCGCCAGCAGTGAGTCTAGGCAAGACGAGCAGTACTTC	CASSESRQDEQYF
NA	TRBJ1-2	13	NA	TRBV10-3	TGTGCCATCAGTGAGTCAGAGATCGATGGCTACACCTTC	CAISESEIDGYTF
NA	TRBJ2-5	17	NA	TRBV6-2/TRBV6-3	TGTGCCTGCAGTTATCCACTTAGCGGAGCGTACCAAGAGACCCAGTACTTC	CACSYPLSGAYQETQYF
NA	TRBJ1-5	13	NA	TRBV10-3	TGTGCCATCAGTGAGATGAGCAATGAGCCCCAGCATTTT	CAISEMSNEPQHF
NA	TRBJ1-2	12	NA	TRBV5-1	TGCGCCAGCAGCCCCGCCGGAGACGGCTACACCTTC	CASSPAGDGYTF
few	TRBJ2-3	18	NA	TRBV4-1	TGCGCCAGCAGCCAGGGGGGTAGTGGGAGAACCGGCACAGATACGCAGTATTTT	CASSQGGSGRTGTDTQYF
many	TRBJ1-1	15	TRBD1	TRBV6-6	TGTGCCAGCAGTTTAACTACAGGGGCGAACACTGAAGCTTTCTTT	CASSLTTGANTEAFF
NA	TRBJ2-1	19	NA	TRBV4-1	TGCACCAGCAGCCTACGGACAGGGGGGTATAGCGGGAGAGGGAATGAGCAGTTCTTC	CTSSLRTGGYSGRGNEQFF
NA	TRBJ1-3	12	NA	TRBV12-3/TRBV12-4	TGTGTCAGCAGCCTCTTTGGAAACACCATATATTTT	CVSSLFGNTIYF
NA	TRBJ1-4	13	NA	TRBV28	TGTGCCAGCCGGGACTGGATTAATGAAAAACTGTTTTTT	CASRDWINEKLFF
NA	TRBJ2-6	19	NA	TRBV5-4	TGTGCCAGGAGCCCCACCTACGGGATCCTTGGCTCTGGGGCCAACGTCCTGACTTTC	CARSPTYGILGSGANVLTF
few	TRBJ2-5	13	NA	TRBV28	TGTGCCAGCAGCCGAAGCGGGTACGGGACCCAGTACTTC	CASSRSGYGTQYF
many	TRBJ2-3	15	NA	TRBV12-3/TRBV12-4	TGTGCCAGCAGTTTGGGCGGGACCGGGACAGATACGCAGTATTTT	CASSLGGTGTDTQYF
NA	TRBJ1-1	12	NA	TRBV28	TGTGCCAGCAGTTCAGGGACCACTGAAGCTTTCTTT	CASSSGTTEAFF
NA	TRBJ2-7	15	NA	TRBV11-1	TGTGCCAGCAACACCCTAAGCGGGCGGGCTCGCGAGCAGTACTTC	CASNTLSGRAREQYF
many	TRBJ1-6	15	NA	TRBV4-2	TGTGCCAGCAGCCAAGACCTGGAGGGGACTTCACCCCTCCACTTT	CASSQDLEGTSPLHF
few	TRBJ2-1	15	TRBD2	TRBV5-4	TGTGCCAGCAGCTTGGGAAGCGGGGATCTAAATGAGCAGTTCTTC	CASSLGSGDLNEQFF
few	TRBJ2-5	13	NA	TRBV6-5	TGTGCCAGCAGTTTAGGGGTTCGGGAGACCCGGTACTTC	CASSLGVRETRYF
many	TRBJ2-7	13	NA	TRBV11-2	TGTGCCAGCAGCTTATTTCGAGAGTACGAGCAGTACTTC	CASSLFREYEQYF
few	TRBJ2-5	13	NA	TRBV9	TGTGCCGGCAGCGTTGGCGCCTGGGAGACCCAGTACTTC	CAGSVGAWETQYF
NA	TRBJ1-4	13	NA	TRBV30	TGTGCCTGGAGCTCGGGGGGAATTGAAAAACTGTTTTTT	CAWSSGGIEKLFF
NA	TRBJ2-2	15	NA	TRBV6-1	TGTGCCAGCAGGGGGCGGGCCGCGAACACCGGGGAGCTGTTTTTT	CASRGRAANTGELFF
NA	TRBJ2-2	14	TRBD2	TRBV6-2/TRBV6-3	TGTTCCAGCGGGGGACTAGCGGTGACCGGGGAGCTCTTTTTT	CSSGGLAVTGELFF
NA	TRBJ2-7	13	NA	TRBV5-1	TGCGCCAGCAGCTTGGCTGTGGTCGACGAGCAGTACTTC	CASSLAVVDEQYF
many	TRBJ2-7	17	TRBD2	TRBV12-3/TRBV12-4	TGTGCCAGCAGCCGAAGGCGGGGGATAATACACGCTTACGAGCAGTACTTC	CASSRRRGIIHAYEQYF
few	TRBJ2-7	14	NA	TRBV12-3/TRBV12-4	TGTGCCAGCAGTCACCACGGACAGTACTACGAGCAGTACTTC	CASSHHGQYYEQYF
NA	TRBJ2-7	18	TRBD2	TRBV11-2	TGTGCCAGCAGCCGAGGGTTACTAGCGGGAGCAATTCACTACGAGCAGTACTTC	CASSRGLLAGAIHYEQYF
few	TRBJ2-7	14	NA	TRBV10-2	TGCGCCAGCACCCCCTGGACTGACGGCTACGAGCAGTACTTC	CASTPWTDGYEQYF
NA	TRBJ2-7	11	NA	TRBV24-1	TGTGCCACCAGTGATTTCAGCGAGCAGTACTTC	CATSDFSEQYF
NA	TRBJ2-1	17	NA	TRBV11-2	TGTGCCAGCAGCTTAGCGGTTGGGTCAGGAGACTACAATGAGCAGTTCTTT	CASSLAVGSGDYNEQFF
few	TRBJ2-2	17	TRBD1	TRBV6-2/TRBV6-3	TGTGCCAGCGGTTACTCGGACAGGGGACGGAACACCGGGGAGCTGTTTTTT	CASGYSDRGRNTGELFF
NA	TRBJ2-7	11	NA	TRBV29-1	TGCAGCGTTGAGCCGCTATACGAGCAGTATTTC	CSVEPLYEQYF
many	TRBJ2-7	14	NA	TRBV6-1	TGTGCCAGCAGAGAGGGACGGATTCCCTACGAGCAGTACTTC	CASREGRIPYEQYF
NA	TRBJ2-3	13	NA	TRBV12-3/TRBV12-4	TGTGCCGGCAGTTTAGACAGCACAGATACGCAGTATTTT	CAGSLDSTDTQYF
many	TRBJ2-1	14	NA	TRBV11-2	TGTGCCAGCAGCTTACGACGGGAGACGAATGAGCAGTTCTTC	CASSLRRETNEQFF
NA	TRBJ2-5	13	NA	TRBV2	TGTGCCAGCAGACCCGACACCACAGAGACCCAGTACTTC	CASRPDTTETQYF
NA	TRBJ2-1	15	TRBD2	TRBV4-3	TGCGCCAGCAGCCAAGAATTGGGGAGGGCCAATGAGCAGTTCTTC	CASSQELGRANEQFF
NA	TRBJ2-3	12	NA	TRBV11-2	TGTACCAGCACCTTACTTCAAGATACACAGTATTTT	CTSTLLQDTQYF
NA	TRBJ1-6	15	NA	TRBV10-3	TGTGACATCACTAGGGATAGGGCAGCTAATTCACCCCTCCACTTT	CDITRDRAANSPLHF
many	TRBJ2-2	15	TRBD1	TRBV6-5	TGTGCCAGCGGGCTTCCAGGGGGCAGGACCGGGGAGCTGTTTTTT	CASGLPGGRTGELFF